The 17 T cell receptor beta chains presented below share a single source sample, sequenced in a study of blood T cell repertoires in COVID-19. The protocol was immunoSEQ multiplex PCR, while the TCRdb copy is restricted to in-frame clones and leaves out a portion. The sample carries some 240,000 clones, roughly 87% recorded once. The specimen was peripheral blood. Receptors were obtained from a woman aged 40 to 50 who had recovered from COVID-19.

V and J are TRBV4-1 and TRBJ2-2; TRBD2 matches 8 bases. The CDR3 has 17 residues. V was pared by 5 bases and J by 4 bases, with 12 bases of the junction left unmatched. Germline CDR1 and CDR2: MGHRA and YSYEKL. The CDR3 here is CASSGWRAGVGTGELFF. As DNA, the CDR3 is TGCGCCAGCAGCGGGTGGAGAGCGGGGGTAGGCACCGGGGAGCTGTTTTTT.

The chain carries TRBV6-1 and TRBJ1-5, with D possibly being TRBD1 (6 bases). The CDR3 is 18 amino acids. The V and J ends lost 4 bases and 0 bases respectively, with 19 bases between them. Germline lookup yields CDR1 MNHNS and CDR2 SASEGT. This CDR3 reads CASSGGKGQSYSNQPQHF. In DNA form, the CDR3 reads TGTGCCAGCAGTGGGGGGAAAGGACAGTCTTATAGCAATCAGCCCCAGCATTTT.

This clone has a single count. The rearrangement uses TRBV2 and TRBJ2-2; D gene ambiguous. The CDR3 contains 16 residues. CDR1 SNHLY and CDR2 FYNNEI come from the germline V gene. The germline V and J ends were trimmed by 5 bases and 2 bases, with 15 bases remaining between them. This chain's CDR3 is CASSQVPPGNTGELFF. Written as DNA, the CDR3 is TGTGCCAGCAGTCAAGTCCCCCCAGGAAACACCGGGGAGCTGTTTTTT. The full variable domain, with the rest looked up from reference TRBV2 and TRBJ2-2, is EPEVTQTPSHQVTQMGQEVILRCVPISNHLYFYWYRQILGQKVEFLVSFYNNEISEKSEIFDDQFSVERPDGSNFTLKIRSTKLEDSAMYFCASSQVPPGNTGELFFGEGSRLTVL.

The CDR3 sequence: CASSDVGNTEAFF. The CDR3 bases are TGTGCCAGCAGTGACGTCGGGAACACTGAAGCTTTCTTT. The V gene is TRBV2, the J gene TRBJ1-1; D remains ambiguous. V was cut by 3 bases and J by 1 base, with 6 bases left in between. The length of the CDR3 is 13 residues. CDR1 is SNHLY and CDR2 is FYNNEI in the germline V gene.

The chain couples TRBV10-3 to TRBJ2-3; 7 nucleotides agree with TRBD2. CDR1 ENHRY and CDR2 SYGVKD come from the germline V gene. The CDR3 extends over 12 amino acids. With 5 bases clipped from V and 5 bases from J, the junction kept 1 base outside the gene matches. CDR3 nucleotide sequence: TGTGCCATCAGTTCTAGCGGAGATACGCAGTATTTT. Amino acid sequence: CAISSSGDTQYF.

V gene TRBV19 combines with J gene TRBJ1-1; D is uncertain. The CDR3 contains 13 residues. V dropped 9 bases and J dropped 7 bases, with 18 bases sitting between them. CDR1 LNHDA and CDR2 SQIVND come from the germline V gene (reference sequence). The CDR3 region is CASRGEGWGEAFF. CDR3 DNA: TGTGCCAGCCGCGGGGAGGGTTGGGGTGAAGCTTTCTTT.

The chain joins TRBV24-1 to TRBJ2-1; TRBD1 agrees at 12 bases. CDR3 length: 16 residues. V shed 3 bases, J shed 7 bases, and the junction held 6 bases outside the gene matches. Germline V lookup: CDR1 KGHDR, CDR2 SFDVKD. CDR3 sequence reads: CATSDAGQGATNEQFF. The CDR3 bases are TGTGCCACCAGTGATGCGGGACAGGGGGCGACTAATGAGCAGTTCTTC.

This clone was counted only a few times. The chain links TRBV2 to TRBJ2-1; 9 nucleotides agree with TRBD1. CDR3 length equals 16 residues. Per the germline V gene, CDR1 is SNHLY and CDR2 is FYNNEI. V lost 7 bases, J lost 4 bases, and 11 bases stayed unmatched. CDR3 amino acids: CASIPQGAGLYNEQFF. CDR3 DNA: TGTGCCAGCATCCCACAGGGGGCCGGGTTATACAATGAGCAGTTCTTC.

The chain is built from TRBV7-9 and TRBJ1-6; tentatively, D is TRBD1 (5 bases). The CDR3 totals 14 residues. CDR1 is SEHNR and CDR2 is FQNEAQ in the germline V gene (reference sequence). V lost 2 bases to trimming and J lost 8 bases, with 10 bases between them. CDR3 region: CASSLQGIDSPLHF. The CDR3 nucleotides are TGTGCCAGCAGCTTACAGGGTATCGATTCACCCCTCCACTTT.

This chain uses TRBV5-6 with TRBJ2-7; tentatively, D is TRBD1 (6 bases). This CDR3 is 14 amino acids long. The germline V gene has CDR1 SGHDT and CDR2 YYEEEE. V was trimmed by 4 bases and J by 5 bases, leaving 16 bases between them. The CDR3 here is CASSPDSSFHEQYF. Written as DNA, the CDR3 is TGTGCCAGCAGCCCGGACAGCTCCTTTCACGAGCAGTACTTC.

This chain links TRBV5-1 with TRBJ2-2; 9 nucleotides agree with TRBD2. V trimming: 7 bases; J trimming: 7 bases; junction bases outside the gene matches: 5. This CDR3 contains 13 residues. Germline assignment: CDR1 SGHRS and CDR2 YFSETQ. The CDR3 loop reads CASSRGGDGELFF. The CDR3 nucleotides read TGCGCCAGCTCGCGGGGGGGCGACGGGGAGCTGTTTTTT.

This chain joins TRBV5-6 and TRBJ1-3; D is perhaps TRBD1 (6 bases). V was cut by 2 bases and J by 5 bases, with 11 bases left in between. This CDR3 has 14 residues. In germline, CDR1 is SGHDT, CDR2 YYEEEE. CDR3 sequence reads: CASSFRGARNTIYF. As DNA, the CDR3 is TGTGCCAGCAGCTTTCGGGGGGCTCGAAACACCATATATTTT. Using reference TRBV5-6 and TRBJ1-3 for the parts outside the CDR3, the full variable domain is DAGVTQSPTHLIKTRGQQVTLRCSPKSGHDTVSWYQQALGQGPQFIFQYYEEEERQRGNFPDRFSGHQFPNYSSELNVNALLLGDSALYLCASSFRGARNTIYFGEGSWLTVV.

The rearrangement links TRBV11-2 to TRBJ2-1; maybe TRBD2 (5 bases). This CDR3 contains 13 residues. Germline V lookup: CDR1 SGHAT, CDR2 FQNNGV. Trimming pared 6 bases from V and 9 bases from J, leaving 15 bases between. CDR3 coding DNA: TGTGCCAGCAGTCTATCTGCTAGCACTGAGCAGTTCTTC. It is translated as CASSLSASTEQFF.

This chain connects TRBV5-4 to TRBJ1-4, with D unclear. The CDR3 is 13 residues long. Trimming cost V 3 bases and J 8 bases, with 11 bases left between them. Germline lookup yields CDR1 SGHNT and CDR2 YYREEE (reference sequence). The CDR3 protein is CASSYQLYEKLFF. The CDR3 DNA is TGTGCCAGCAGCTACCAGTTATACGAAAAACTGTTTTTT.

The gene calls are TRBV7-7 and TRBJ2-5; weak D call: TRBD1 (6 bases). This CDR3 is built from 15 residues. In germline, CDR1 is SSHAT, CDR2 FNYEAQ (reference sequence). Trimming took 1 base from V and 2 from J, leaving 11 bases between them. CDR3 amino acids: CASSLVGGRQETQYF. As DNA, the CDR3 is TGTGCCAGCAGCTTAGTTGGGGGCAGACAAGAGACCCAGTACTTC.

The chain has TRBV10-2 and TRBJ1-4; 9 positions match TRBD1. The germline CDR1 and CDR2 sequences are WSHSY and SAAADI. This CDR3 is built from 15 residues. V was pared by 6 bases and J by 8 bases, with 10 bases of the junction left unmatched. CDR3 nucleotide sequence: TGCGCCAGCAGAGTTGGGACAGGGTCTAGAGAAAAACTGTTTTTT. Its translation: CASRVGTGSREKLFF.

The rearrangement uses TRBV5-4 and TRBJ1-1, with a weak D call TRBD1 (5 bases). CDR3 length equals 15 residues. Trimming removed 4 bases at V and 2 bases at J, with 15 bases between. The V gene's germline CDR1 is SGHNT and CDR2 YYREEE (reference sequence). The CDR3 loop reads CASSLGGLSNTEAFF. In nucleotides, the CDR3 is TGTGCCAGCAGCCTCGGGGGTCTTAGTAACACTGAAGCTTTCTTT.